Below are 25 T cell receptor beta chains sequenced from a single sample in a study of blood T cells in healthy people across ages (dated by TCRdb to the mid-2010s). Library method: 5' RACE. Instrument used: Illumina HiSeq 2500. A second PCR of roughly 7 to 11 cycles was performed with a sample-barcoded 5' primer and a J-beta primer mix. TCRdb redid the processing of the public reads, applying fastp at Q25 and MiXCR, and retained in-frame beta chains. CDR3 protein duplicates are merged, each entry listing the most common genes and DNA. This sample comprises about 1.4 million distinct CDR3 sequences, 55% to 75% of them detected only once. Of the sample, 5% to 7% is held by the ten largest clones. Sequenced material: blood. The receptors stem from a young man in good health.

This sequence joins TRBV9 and TRBJ1-2; D unclear. This CDR3 comprises 15 residues. Germline assignment: CDR1 SGDLS and CDR2 YYNGEE. Trimming pared 4 bases from V and 4 bases from J, leaving 17 bases between. CDR3 protein: CASSSSTVKLYGYTF. For the CDR3, the DNA is TGTGCCAGCAGCAGCAGCACCGTTAAACTCTATGGCTACACCTTC.

The rearrangement joins TRBV12-5 to TRBJ1-1, with D possibly TRBD1 on 6 matching bases. Trimming removed 3 bases at V and 3 bases at J, with 20 bases between. The germline CDR1 and CDR2 sequences are LGHNT and FRNRAP. This CDR3 has 17 amino acids. In DNA, the CDR3 is TGTGCTAGTGGTTTCGGGGGAGTCGGACAGCGATACACTGAAGCTTTCTTT. Its protein product is CASGFGGVGQRYTEAFF.

In regard to this clonotype: At one of its ends the junction is not consistent with the germline gene, which may arise from a read error. J is TRBJ1-2 and V is TRBV6-1, with D possibly TRBD1 on 5 matching bases. This CDR3 comprises 14 residues. CDR1 MNHNS and CDR2 SASEGT come from the germline V gene. Here the CDR3 reads CASNLNGGSYGYTF. CDR3 nucleotide sequence: TGTGCCAGCAACCTTAACGGGGGGTCTTATGGCTACACCTTT.

The gene calls are TRBV29-1 and TRBJ2-2; either TRBD1 or TRBD2 may supply D (6 bases each). CDR3 size: 14 residues. V gave up 7 bases and J gave up 3 bases, with 15 bases separating them. Germline V gene sequence: CDR1 SQVTM, CDR2 ANQGSEA. The CDR3 coding sequence is TGCAGCGGGTCCCCGGGGGCGGACACCGGGGAGCTGTTTTTT. Translation: CSGSPGADTGELFF.

V is TRBV7-9 and J is TRBJ2-3; perhaps TRBD1 as D (6 bases). CDR1 and CDR2 from the germline V gene are SEHNR and FQNEAQ (reference sequence). Trimming pared 5 bases from V and 0 bases from J, leaving 12 bases between. The CDR3 runs to 15 residues. The CDR3 bases are TGTGCCAGCAGCACCCGGGACATAAGCACAGATACGCAGTATTTT. Translated, it gives CASSTRDISTDTQYF.

This clonotype has only a few counts. This chain joins TRBV29-1 and TRBJ2-6; 7 bases agree with TRBD1. The CDR3 length is 15 residues. Germline V gene data show CDR1 as SQVTM and CDR2 as ANQGSEA. J gave up 2 bases and V 6 bases, and 7 bases lay outside the gene matches. This chain's CDR3 is CSVNYRGAGANVLTF. CDR3 bases: TGCAGCGTCAACTACAGGGGAGCTGGGGCCAACGTCCTGACTTTC.

The CDR3 spells CSVWDTGGHEQYF. The CDR3 DNA follows: TGCAGCGTTTGGGACACTGGGGGCCACGAGCAGTACTTC. This chain connects TRBV29-1 to TRBJ2-4, with D possibly being TRBD1 (6 bases). The end of the DNA is better explained by TRBJ2-7, so the J call may be wrong. CDR3 length: 13 residues. CDR1 and CDR2 (germline): SQVTM, ANQGSEA.

The chain combines TRBV12-3 or TRBV12-4 with TRBJ2-3; TRBD2 matches 12 bases. V was clipped by 2 bases and J by 3 bases; unmatched bases: 6. This CDR3 has 17 residues. CDR3 amino acids: CASSLSSGGVRTDTQYF. CDR3 DNA sequence: TGTGCCAGCAGTTTATCTAGCGGGGGGGTGAGAACAGATACGCAGTATTTT.

There are a few counts of this clonotype. V usage is TRBV4-1 and J usage is TRBJ2-1; D call uncertain. The germline V and J ends were trimmed by 4 bases and 3 bases, with 7 bases remaining between them. In germline, CDR1 is MGHRA, CDR2 YSYEKL. This CDR3 contains 13 residues. CDR3 region: CASSPEHYNEQFF. The CDR3 bases are TGCGCCAGCAGCCCCGAGCACTACAATGAGCAGTTCTTC.

V gene TRBV6-2 or TRBV6-3 combines with J gene TRBJ2-4, with D unresolved. Germline CDR1 and CDR2: MNHEY and SVGEGT. CDR3 length equals 16 residues. V was pared by 2 bases and J by 0 bases, with 11 bases between. The CDR3 reads CASSYVGSLAKNIQYF. CDR3 DNA sequence: TGTGCCAGCAGTTACGTCGGGTCCCTAGCCAAAAACATTCAGTACTTC.

This sequence joins TRBV20-1 and TRBJ2-4; 13 bases are shared with TRBD2. Germline V gene sequence: CDR1 DFQATT, CDR2 SNEGSKA (reference sequence). The J segment lost 13 bases and the V segment lost 6 bases, leaving 12 bases of the junction unmatched. The CDR3 is 14 residues long. The CDR3 bases are TGCAGTGCCCCCACTAGCGGGGGGGCCTGGGAGCAGTACTTC. It yields the protein CSAPTSGGAWEQYF.

This clonotype occurred a few times. The chain has TRBV5-1 and TRBJ2-7; 7 nucleotides align to TRBD1. V dropped 0 bases and J dropped 0; count of bases not matched to a gene: 6. This CDR3 region has 16 residues. Germline CDR1 reads SGHRS; CDR2 reads YFSETQ. The CDR3 reads CASSLEGGGSSYEQYF. As DNA, the CDR3 is TGCGCCAGCAGCTTGGAAGGGGGCGGCAGCTCCTACGAGCAGTACTTC.

The chain combines TRBV4-1 with TRBJ2-1, with 10 bases aligning to TRBD2. Germline values: CDR1 MGHRA, CDR2 YSYEKL. The CDR3 runs to 17 residues. With 6 bases clipped from V and 4 bases from J, the junction kept 12 bases outside the gene matches. CDR3 region: CASSQSGLAETYNEQFF. The CDR3 nucleotides are TGCGCCAGCAGTCAATCAGGACTAGCGGAAACTTACAATGAGCAGTTCTTC.

In its sample, this clonotype was seen once. This chain uses TRBV6-1 with TRBJ2-1; a possible D gene is TRBD1 (7 bases). Near its end, the DNA agrees better with TRBJ2-7, so the J call may be wrong. Germline values: CDR1 MNHNS, CDR2 SASEGT. The CDR3 runs 16 residues. The CDR3 protein is CASSPGGQFYNNEQYF. The CDR3 DNA follows: TGTGCCAGCAGTCCCGGGGGACAGTTTTACAACAATGAGCAGTACTTC.

V is TRBV10-3 and J is TRBJ1-1; possibly TRBD1 for D (5 bases). Germline V gene lookup returns CDR1 ENHRY and CDR2 SYGVKD. Trimming removed 0 bases at V and 6 bases at J, with 11 bases between. This CDR3 contains 14 residues. The CDR3 reads CAISESGGRPEAFF. The CDR3 nucleotides read TGTGCCATCAGTGAGTCGGGGGGGAGGCCTGAAGCTTTCTTT.

The chain recombines TRBV20-1 with TRBJ2-7; 12 bases agree with TRBD2. The end of the DNA is better explained by TRBJ2-5, so the J call may be wrong. The CDR3 spans 15 residues. CDR1 DFQATT and CDR2 SNEGSKA come from the germline V gene (reference sequence). This CDR3 reads CSAASSGGAWETQYF. The CDR3 region has the DNA TGCAGTGCTGCTTCTAGCGGGGGGGCCTGGGAGACCCAGTACTTC.

V and J are TRBV20-1 and TRBJ2-5; 15 bases align to TRBD2. J gave up 4 bases and V 3 bases, and 9 bases lay outside the gene matches. Germline assignment: CDR1 DFQATT and CDR2 SNEGSKA (reference sequence). The CDR3 contains 17 residues. CDR3 protein: CSASLGLAGGPGETQYF. The CDR3 nucleotides read TGCAGTGCTAGCCTTGGACTAGCGGGAGGGCCGGGAGAGACCCAGTACTTC.

V is TRBV5-1 and J is TRBJ1-6; TRBD1 is a possible D gene (5 bases). The CDR3 consists of 15 residues. V was clipped by 5 bases and J by 11 bases, with 20 bases between them. Germline V lookup: CDR1 SGHRS, CDR2 YFSETQ. Written as DNA, the CDR3 is TGCGCCAGCAGGCCTTCCGGGACGCCGGAACCACCCCTCCACTTT. This translates into CASRPSGTPEPPLHF.

The sample holds a few counts of this clonotype. The chain uses TRBV7-9 and TRBJ2-3, with a tentative D call TRBD2 (5 bases). The ends were cut back, 5 bases at V and 5 bases at J, with 11 bases in the middle. Germline-derived CDR1 and CDR2 are SEHNR and FQNEAQ (reference sequence). CDR3 length equals 13 residues. This CDR3 reads CASSASGVDTQYF. CDR3 bases: TGTGCCAGCAGCGCCTCCGGGGTAGATACGCAGTATTTT.

The CDR3 sequence is CASSQPGTRGNYEQYF. DNA for the CDR3: TGCGCCAGCAGCCAACCGGGGACAAGGGGGAACTACGAGCAGTACTTC. The chain links TRBV4-1 to TRBJ2-4; a weak D match, TRBD1 (6 bases). The better agreement between TRBJ2-7 and the DNA end casts doubt on the J call. CDR1 and CDR2 from the germline V gene are MGHRA and YSYEKL. CDR3 length: 16 amino acids.

This clonotype was detected once. The rearrangement uses TRBV13 and TRBJ2-2, with TRBD1 matching 7 bases. Germline loops: CDR1 PRHDT, CDR2 FYEKMQ (reference sequence). V shed 3 bases, J shed 2 bases, and the junction held 6 bases outside the gene matches. This CDR3 is 16 amino acids long. This chain's CDR3 is CASSFPRTGNTGELFF. In DNA, the CDR3 is TGTGCCAGCAGCTTCCCCCGGACAGGAAACACCGGGGAGCTGTTTTTT.

V is TRBV27 and J is TRBJ2-1, with D unclear. CDR3 length: 15 amino acids. Germline loops: CDR1 MNHEY, CDR2 SMNVEV (reference sequence). Trimming cost V 2 bases and J 0 bases, with 8 bases left between them. CDR3 sequence reads: CASSLQAASYNEQFF. The CDR3 DNA is TGTGCCAGCAGTTTACAGGCGGCCTCCTACAATGAGCAGTTCTTC.

The chain carries TRBV11-3 and TRBJ2-5, with 7 nucleotides matching TRBD2. V lost 5 bases, J lost 1 base, and 1 base stayed unmatched. The germline V gene has CDR1 SGHNT and CDR2 YENEEA. The CDR3 runs 13 residues. CDR3 in amino acids: CASSGRVQETQYF. DNA of the CDR3: TGTGCCAGCAGCGGGAGGGTCCAAGAGACCCAGTACTTC.

This rearrangement joins TRBV6-2 or TRBV6-3 to TRBJ2-7; possibly TRBD1 or TRBD2 for D (6 bases each). The germline V gene has CDR1 MNHEY and CDR2 SVGEGT. The V end lost 6 bases, the J end lost 12 bases, and 12 bases lay between the germline ends. The CDR3 sequence is 10 residues long. CDR3 DNA sequence: TGTGCCAGCAGCGGGGGCCATGGGTACTTC. This sequence encodes CASSGGHGYF.

This clonotype turned up a few times. CDR3 sequence (DNA): TGTGCCACTGAACCCGGGACAGCTAACTATGGCTACACCTTC. This translates into CATEPGTANYGYTF. The chain carries TRBV10-3 and TRBJ1-2, with 7 bases aligning to TRBD1. CDR1 and CDR2 from the germline V gene are ENHRY and SYGVKD. J gave up 0 bases and V 10 bases, and 8 bases lay outside the gene matches. The CDR3 contains 14 residues.